The 28 T cell receptor beta chains below were found in one sample sequenced in a study of blood T cell repertoires in COVID-19. Sequencing was performed with immunoSEQ multiplex PCR; in TCRdb, only in-frame clones are kept and a portion is missing. Of under 200,000 clones in the sample, about 86% were seen once. The sample consisted of peripheral blood. These receptors all come from a human donor with acute or convalescent COVID-19. The donor label of this sample is uncertain.

The J gene is TRBJ2-5, the V gene TRBV6-5; a weak D match, TRBD2 (5 bases). Trimming removed 4 bases from V and 7 bases from J, with 16 bases in between. Germline V gene data show CDR1 as MNHEY and CDR2 as SVGAGI. The CDR3 has 14 amino acids. CDR3 bases: TGTGCCAGCAGTTTCGGGGTCGGGTTGGGGACCCAGTACTTC. Its translation: CASSFGVGLGTQYF.

This chain connects TRBV5-6 to TRBJ2-7; the match to TRBD1 covers 7 bases. V was clipped by 7 bases and J by 1 base; unmatched bases: 11. This CDR3 has 15 amino acids. Germline CDR1 is SGHDT and CDR2 is YYEEEE. The CDR3 reads CASRLRGTASYEQYF. In DNA form, the CDR3 reads TGTGCCAGCCGACTGCGTGGGACAGCATCCTACGAGCAGTACTTC.

The J gene is TRBJ1-3, the V gene TRBV7-2; D perhaps matches TRBD1 (5 bases). Trimming cost V 7 bases and J 0 bases, with 22 bases left between them. This CDR3 has 18 amino acids. The germline gives CDR1 SGHTA, CDR2 FQGNSA. In nucleotides, the CDR3 is TGTGCCAGCACCTGGGGCCACATGGGGATTAGCTCTGGAAACACCATATATTTT. It translates to CASTWGHMGISSGNTIYF. Together with reference TRBV7-2 and TRBJ1-3, the CDR3 gives the full variable domain: GAGVSQSPSNKVTEKGKDVELRCDPISGHTALYWYRQSLGQGLEFLIYFQGNSAPDKSGLPSDRFSAERTGGSVSTLTIQRTQQEDSAVYLCASTWGHMGISSGNTIYFGEGSWLTVV.

This chain connects TRBV9 to TRBJ1-5; D is uncertain. From germline, CDR1 is SGDLS and CDR2 YYNGEE. This CDR3 comprises 14 residues. Trimming removed 4 bases from V and 4 bases from J, with 12 bases in between. The CDR3 nucleotides read TGTGCCAGCAGCCTGCCCGGGGTGAATCAGCCCCAGCATTTT. Translating it yields CASSLPGVNQPQHF.

The chain is built from TRBV2 and TRBJ1-2; TRBD1 matches 9 bases. CDR3 size: 14 residues. Germline loops: CDR1 SNHLY, CDR2 FYNNEI. Trimming cost V 6 bases and J 7 bases; bases outside gene matches: 9. The CDR3 coding sequence is TGTGCCAGCAGCTACCTACAGGGGGCGGTTGGCTACACCTTC. This gives the protein CASSYLQGAVGYTF. Based on the CDR3 plus reference TRBV2 and TRBJ1-2, the full variable domain is EPEVTQTPSHQVTQMGQEVILRCVPISNHLYFYWYRQILGQKVEFLVSFYNNEISEKSEIFDDQFSVERPDGSNFTLKIRSTKLEDSAMYFCASSYLQGAVGYTFGSGTRLTVV.

V and J are TRBV15 and TRBJ1-2; D is possibly TRBD1 (6 bases). Trimming removed 0 bases at V and 4 bases at J, with 12 bases between. CDR3 length equals 15 residues. Germline V lookup: CDR1 LNHNV, CDR2 YYDKDF (reference sequence). CDR3 nucleotides: TGTGCCACCAGCAGAGATCTGGGGGACACCTATGGCTACACCTTC. Its protein is CATSRDLGDTYGYTF.

The J gene is TRBJ2-5, the V gene TRBV4-1; the D gene is possibly TRBD2 (6 bases). The length of the CDR3 is 15 residues. The V end was cut by 6 bases, the J end by 4 bases, with 18 bases between. From germline, CDR1 is MGHRA and CDR2 YSYEKL. The CDR3 loop is CASRPPGGVRETQYF. The CDR3 DNA reads TGCGCCAGCAGGCCGCCGGGCGGGGTGCGAGAGACCCAGTACTTC.

CDR3 sequence reads: CASQSGLIPYEQYF. CDR3 in DNA: TGTGCCAGCCAGTCAGGGCTTATCCCCTACGAGCAGTACTTC. The J gene is TRBJ2-7, the V gene TRBV28; TRBD1 might be the D (5 bases). Per germline, CDR1 MDHEN and CDR2 SYDVKM. The V end was cut by 8 bases, the J end by 2 bases, with 16 bases between. CDR3 length: 14 amino acids.

The rearrangement uses TRBV29-1 and TRBJ1-5; D unresolved. Germline V lookup: CDR1 SQVTM, CDR2 ANQGSEA. The CDR3 runs to 14 residues. Trimming took off 4 bases at V and 4 bases at J, with 14 bases between the two ends. The CDR3 protein is CSVGGPNTNQPQHF. In nucleotides, the CDR3 is TGCAGCGTTGGAGGTCCGAATACTAATCAGCCCCAGCATTTT. The entire variable domain, with the rest obtained from reference TRBV29-1 and TRBJ1-5, is as follows: SAVISQKPSRDICQRGTSLTIQCQVDSQVTMMFWYRQQPGQSLTLIATANQGSEATYESGFVIDKFPISRPNLTFSTLTVSNMSPEDSSIYLCSVGGPNTNQPQHFGDGTRLSIL.

The chain has TRBV5-1 and TRBJ1-4; D is perhaps TRBD1 (5 bases). V shed 5 bases and J shed 3 bases, with 11 bases lying between them. The CDR3 sequence is 14 residues long. CDR1 SGHRS and CDR2 YFSETQ come from the germline V gene. The CDR3 spells CASRSGGSNEKLFF. CDR3 nucleotides: TGCGCCAGCAGATCTGGGGGGTCTAATGAAAAACTGTTTTTT.

This clone was observed a single time. V gene TRBV5-1 combines with J gene TRBJ2-5; D is possibly TRBD2 (7 bases). There are 16 residues in the CDR3. The germline CDR1 and CDR2 sequences are SGHRS and YFSETQ. The V end was cut by 4 bases, the J end by 5 bases, with 21 bases between. The CDR3 protein is CASSPLRGAEVETQYF. CDR3 bases: TGCGCCAGCAGCCCCCTTCGGGGGGCGGAAGTTGAGACCCAGTACTTC.

The rearrangement joins TRBV5-6 to TRBJ2-5; 9 nucleotides align to TRBD2. The J segment lost 4 bases and the V segment lost 0 bases, leaving 4 bases of the junction unmatched. Germline assignment: CDR1 SGHDT and CDR2 YYEEEE. The CDR3 is 15 residues long. CDR3 sequence reads: CASSLVSGGLETQYF. CDR3 nucleotides: TGTGCCAGCAGCTTGGTTAGCGGGGGATTAGAGACCCAGTACTTC.

The chain carries TRBV5-6 and TRBJ2-1; 7 positions agree with TRBD2. V lost 4 bases and J lost 7; bases outside the gene matches: 11. This CDR3 region has 15 residues. Germline V gives CDR1 SGHDT, CDR2 YYEEEE. This CDR3 is CASSKRSTGGNEQFF. The CDR3 nucleotides read TGTGCCAGCAGCAAACGTTCTACCGGGGGGAATGAGCAGTTCTTC.

The chain employs TRBV29-1 and TRBJ2-5; 8 positions match TRBD1. V was clipped by 6 bases and J by 5 bases; unmatched bases: 5. This CDR3 is 12 amino acids long. Germline V gene lookup returns CDR1 SQVTM and CDR2 ANQGSEA. CDR3 in DNA: TGCAGCGTGGGACAGGTTGGCGAGACCCAGTACTTC. It translates to CSVGQVGETQYF.

This sequence joins TRBV7-8 and TRBJ1-1, with 10 bases that match TRBD1. Germline assignment: CDR1 SGHVS and CDR2 FQNEAQ. The CDR3 is made up of 14 amino acids. V trimming: 4 bases; J trimming: 3 bases; junction bases outside the gene matches: 2. The CDR3 coding sequence is TGTGCCAGCAGCTGGGGGACAGGGGACACTGAAGCTTTCTTT. As protein: CASSWGTGDTEAFF.

The chain joins TRBV7-3 to TRBJ2-3, with 9 bases matching TRBD1. Unmatched junction bases numbered 5, after V lost 5 bases and J lost 2 bases. CDR1 and CDR2 (germline): SGHTA, FQGTGA. The CDR3 loop spans 15 amino acids. The CDR3: CASSPRDRDTDTQYF. DNA for the CDR3: TGTGCCAGCAGCCCCAGGGACAGGGACACAGATACGCAGTATTTT.

The chain recombines TRBV9 with TRBJ2-2; the match to TRBD1 covers 11 bases. Germline CDR1 is SGDLS and CDR2 is YYNGEE. The junction had 4 bases not matched to a gene; V was cut back by 3 bases and J by 6 bases. This CDR3 has 15 residues. The CDR3 is CASSARTGGAGELFF. As DNA, the CDR3 is TGTGCCAGCAGCGCCCGGACAGGGGGCGCCGGGGAGCTGTTTTTT.

The V call is TRBV7-2, the J call TRBJ2-2, with a tentative D call TRBD1 (6 bases). The V gene's germline CDR1 is SGHTA and CDR2 FQGNSA. The length of the CDR3 is 16 residues. The V and J ends lost 6 bases and 0 bases respectively, with 14 bases between them. CDR3 bases: TGTGCCAGCAGACTCAGGGGATCTACGAACACCGGGGAGCTGTTTTTT. Translated, it gives CASRLRGSTNTGELFF.

This chain joins TRBV30 and TRBJ1-1, with a possible D match to TRBD1 (6 bases). This CDR3 has 14 amino acids. V was pared by 2 bases and J by 1 base, with 11 bases between. CDR1 is GTSNPN, CDR2 SVGIG, per germline (reference sequence). The CDR3 DNA reads TGTGCCTGGAGTAGGACAGTCTCGAACACTGAAGCTTTCTTT. Translation: CAWSRTVSNTEAFF.

The chain recombines TRBV30 with TRBJ2-7; 10 bases match TRBD1. There are 15 residues in the CDR3. After removal of 0 bases from V and 6 bases from J, the junction contained 8 bases not matched to a gene. Germline V gives CDR1 GTSNPN, CDR2 SVGIG (reference sequence). The CDR3 DNA is TGTGCCTGGAGTGTAGGGACAGGGGTGGTTAGCGAGCAGTACTTC. Amino acid sequence: CAWSVGTGVVSEQYF.

In this sample, this clone turned up a few times. V usage is TRBV9 and J usage is TRBJ1-1, with 8 nucleotides matching TRBD1. This CDR3 spans 12 amino acids. V lost 3 bases to trimming and J lost 11 bases; unmatched junction nucleotides: 6. Germline-derived CDR1 and CDR2 are SGDLS and YYNGEE. In DNA form, the CDR3 reads TGTGCCAGCAGCGATCAGGACAGGGAGGCTTTCTTT. Translating it yields CASSDQDREAFF.

The rearrangement uses TRBV7-9 and TRBJ1-1; D possibly corresponds to TRBD1 (6 bases). V was cut by 5 bases and J by 0 bases, with 13 bases left in between. The CDR3 is 15 amino acids. Germline lookup yields CDR1 SEHNR and CDR2 FQNEAQ (reference sequence). The CDR3 sequence is CASSRPTGMNTEAFF. The DNA for the CDR3 is TGTGCCAGCAGCCGACCCACAGGGATGAACACTGAAGCTTTCTTT.

The gene calls are TRBV25-1 and TRBJ1-2; D might be TRBD1 (6 bases). CDR1 and CDR2 (germline): MGHDK, SYGVNS. V was trimmed by 1 base and J by 4 bases, leaving 7 bases between them. There are 13 residues in the CDR3. The CDR3 DNA sequence: TGTGCCAGCAGTGAATTAGGGGGCTATGGCTACACCTTC. Its protein product is CASSELGGYGYTF.

The chain recombines TRBV27 with TRBJ1-6; TRBD1 matches at 7 bases. The germline CDR1 and CDR2 sequences are MNHEY and SMNVEV (reference sequence). The CDR3 runs 14 residues. V was clipped by 6 bases and J by 8 bases; unmatched bases: 7. The CDR3 DNA reads TGTGCCAGCAGCCTAGGGGGCGCGCATTCACCCCTCCACTTT. Translating it yields CASSLGGAHSPLHF.

CDR3: CASSFQARGAVAYEQYF. The CDR3 DNA follows: TGCGCCAGCAGCTTTCAGGCGCGGGGGGCAGTCGCTTACGAGCAGTACTTC. The chain is built from TRBV5-1 and TRBJ2-7; 8 bases fit TRBD2. V dropped 2 bases and J dropped 4; count of bases not matched to a gene: 14. There are 17 residues in the CDR3. Germline-derived CDR1 and CDR2 are SGHRS and YFSETQ. The full variable domain, in which reference TRBV5-1 and TRBJ2-7 provide the parts outside the CDR3, is KAGVTQTPRYLIKTRGQQVTLSCSPISGHRSVSWYQQTPGQGLQFLFEYFSETQRNKGNFPGRFSGRQFSNSRSEMNVSTLELGDSALYLCASSFQARGAVAYEQYFGPGTRLTVT.

This chain joins TRBV2 and TRBJ1-1; 7 bases are a match to TRBD1. This CDR3 spans 15 amino acids. After removal of 6 bases from V and 4 bases from J, the junction contained 11 bases not matched to a gene. The germline CDR1 and CDR2 sequences are SNHLY and FYNNEI. The CDR3 here is CASRVQQGKGTEAFF. In nucleotides, the CDR3 is TGTGCCAGCAGGGTCCAACAGGGGAAGGGCACTGAAGCTTTCTTT.

This chain links TRBV6-2 or TRBV6-3 with TRBJ1-3; 9 nucleotides line up with TRBD1. CDR3 length: 16 residues. J gave up 5 bases and V 6 bases, and 11 bases lay outside the gene matches. The V gene's germline CDR1 is MNHEY and CDR2 SVGEGT. CDR3 nucleotides: TGTGCCAGCAGCCCTCCGGGACAGGGAGCAAGAAACACCATATATTTT. It translates to CASSPPGQGARNTIYF.

This chain connects TRBV5-1 to TRBJ2-3; TRBD2 is a possible D gene (6 bases). The V end was cut by 2 bases, the J end by 5 bases, with 12 bases between. CDR1 SGHRS and CDR2 YFSETQ come from the germline V gene. The CDR3 is made up of 14 amino acids. CDR3 sequence (DNA): TGCGCCAGCAGCTTCGGGGGTACGAAAGATACGCAGTATTTT. Encoded protein: CASSFGGTKDTQYF.